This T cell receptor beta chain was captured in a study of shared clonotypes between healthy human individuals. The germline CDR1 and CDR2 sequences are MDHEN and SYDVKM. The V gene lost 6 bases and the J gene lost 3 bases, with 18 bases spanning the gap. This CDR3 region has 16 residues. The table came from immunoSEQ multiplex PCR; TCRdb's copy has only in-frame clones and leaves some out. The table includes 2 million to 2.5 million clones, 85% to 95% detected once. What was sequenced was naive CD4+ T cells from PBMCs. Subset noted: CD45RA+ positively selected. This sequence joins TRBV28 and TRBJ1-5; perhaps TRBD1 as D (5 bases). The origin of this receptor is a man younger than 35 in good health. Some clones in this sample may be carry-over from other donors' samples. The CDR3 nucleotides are TGTGCCAGCAGCCCCCCTAGACAGCCTTTCAATCAGCCCCAGCATTTT. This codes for CASSPPRQPFNQPQHF.